This T cell receptor (beta chain) emerged from a study of T-cell reconstitution after alpha-beta-depleted transplantation in children. V was cut by 6 bases and J by 10 bases, with 19 bases left in between. CDR3 length: 15 amino acids. A library of TCRbeta sequences, prepared with unique molecular identifiers, was generated. MiXCR, applied by TCRdb to the PCR reads, yields one record per CDR3 protein. The repertoire consists of 400,000 to 500,000 distinct CDR3 sequences, with approximately 10% occurring once and the leading ten covering approximately 5%. This clonotype occurred a few times. The TCR was taken from a human donor who donated a stem cell graft to a child with acute myeloid leukemia. The sequences come from PBMCs from the stem cell graft donor, collected from the stem cell graft. The chain uses TRBV12-3 or TRBV12-4 and TRBJ1-6, with D maybe TRBD1 (5 bases). The CDR3 here is CASSPNRAGLSPLHF. CDR3 nucleotide sequence: TGTGCCAGCAGCCCCAATAGGGCAGGGTTGTCACCCCTCCACTTT.